Below, 4 T cell receptor beta chains from the same sample are listed, as sequenced in a study of blood T cell repertoires in COVID-19. TCRdb's copy holds only in-frame clones and misses some; the assay was immunoSEQ multiplex PCR. This sample yields 95,000 to 100,000 clones, of which 85% are seen a single time; about 1.8% belongs to the top ten. Sequencing was carried out using peripheral blood. The receptors come from a woman between 70 and 85 years old with active or convalescent COVID-19.

This chain uses TRBV28 with TRBJ2-7; 9 bases are a match to TRBD1. Losses at the gene ends were 5 bases for V and 5 bases for J; bases not matched to a gene: 10. Germline V gene data show CDR1 as MDHEN and CDR2 as SYDVKM. This CDR3 has 15 amino acids. The chain's CDR3 is CASSPRGTGSHEQYF. The CDR3 nucleotides read TGTGCCAGCAGTCCACGGGGGACAGGGTCCCACGAGCAGTACTTC.

The rearrangement links TRBV3-1 (or the pseudogene TRBV3-2) to TRBJ2-2; TRBD2 might be the D (8 bases). Trimming cost V 0 bases and J 4 bases, with 27 bases left between them. The germline gives CDR1 LGHDT, CDR2 YNNKEL (reference sequence). The length of the CDR3 is 21 residues. CDR3: CASSQEVKGARERGSTGELFF. The CDR3 DNA follows: TGTGCCAGCAGCCAAGAGGTGAAGGGGGCGCGTGAGCGGGGGAGCACCGGGGAGCTGTTTTTT.

The chain has TRBV5-1 and TRBJ2-3, with unresolved D. The CDR3 covers 15 residues. Germline V gene lookup returns CDR1 SGHRS and CDR2 YFSETQ. V was clipped by 4 bases and J by 2 bases, with 14 bases between them. The chain's CDR3 is CASSRIGAITDTQYF. CDR3 DNA sequence: TGCGCCAGCAGCCGCATTGGAGCGATCACAGATACGCAGTATTTT. The variable domain in full, completed from reference TRBV5-1 and TRBJ2-3, reads KAGVTQTPRYLIKTRGQQVTLSCSPISGHRSVSWYQQTPGQGLQFLFEYFSETQRNKGNFPGRFSGRQFSNSRSEMNVSTLELGDSALYLCASSRIGAITDTQYFGPGTRLTVL.

This chain links TRBV7-8 with TRBJ2-1, with 8 bases that match TRBD2. There are 15 residues in the CDR3. Trimming took 5 bases from V and 6 from J; bases not matched to a gene: 9. The germline V gene has CDR1 SGHVS and CDR2 FQNEAQ. The CDR3 DNA reads TGTGCCAGCAGCCCAGGACTAGCCAGGGGCAATGAGCAGTTCTTC. Its protein product is CASSPGLARGNEQFF.